Given below is one T cell receptor beta chain in context. Those who participated ranged in age from roughly 18 to 90 years and resided in about two dozen US areas. The record originates from a study of blood T cell repertoires in COVID-19. Study as a whole: From T cells, B-cell-depleted T cells, or PBMCs came the material, which was cDNA or gDNA.

Original analysis: Estimated nucleated cell counts came from reference gene primer amplification. The data were produced by immunoSEQ multiplex PCR, yet TCRdb's version contains in-frame clones alone and is incomplete. The DNA was the basis for D and trimming; V, J and clone size are from that table. The top ten clones hold 2% to 2.5% of a sample with over 200,000 clones, about 91% of them seen once. The V segment lost 10 bases and the J segment 4 bases; nucleotides outside the gene matches: 14. Germline-derived CDR1 and CDR2 are ENHRY and SYGVKD. This CDR3 spans 16 amino acids. This chain joins TRBV10-3 and TRBJ2-1; the match to TRBD1 covers 9 bases. The specimen sequenced was PBMCs or T cells enriched from blood (not recorded which). This sequence was found in a woman between 35 and 50 years old with acute COVID-19. The CDR3 DNA follows: TGTGCCAATAGACAGTCCGGGACAGGGCCGTACAATGAGCAGTTCTTC. This encodes CANRQSGTGPYNEQFF.